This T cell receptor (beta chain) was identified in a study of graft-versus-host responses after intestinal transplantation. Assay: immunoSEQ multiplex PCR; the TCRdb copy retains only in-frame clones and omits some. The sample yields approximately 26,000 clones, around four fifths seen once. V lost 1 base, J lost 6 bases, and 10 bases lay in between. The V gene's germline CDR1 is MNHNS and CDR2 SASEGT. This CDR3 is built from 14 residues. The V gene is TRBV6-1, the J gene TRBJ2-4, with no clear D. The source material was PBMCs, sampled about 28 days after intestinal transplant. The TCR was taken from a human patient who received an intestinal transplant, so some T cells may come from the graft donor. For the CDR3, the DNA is TGTGCCAGCAGTGAAGGTCAGATACTAAACATTCAGTACTTC. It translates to CASSEGQILNIQYF.